These T cell receptor beta chains were read from a single sample in a study of cytomegalovirus exposure and HLA in healthy donors. The method was immunoSEQ multiplex PCR; TCRdb's version includes in-frame clones alone and lacks a portion of them. Its table lists 200,000 to 250,000 clones. The material sequenced was PBMCs. The receptors here all came from a woman between 25 and 40 years old in good health and CMV-seropositive. Each CDR3 is given with its conserved first and last residue. Each record gives: D gene, J gene, V gene, CDR3 DNA, CDR3 protein. A D gene is named only where the DNA matches it firmly.

D: .; J: TRBJ1-2; V: TRBV9; DNA: TGTGCCAGCAGCGTAGGAACAGTCGGTGTCTACACCTTC; CDR3: CASSVGTVGVYTF
D: TRBD1; J: TRBJ1-5; V: TRBV19; DNA: TGTGCCAGTAGTCCCTACGGGACAGGGAATCAGCCCCAGCATTTT; CDR3: CASSPYGTGNQPQHF
D: .; J: TRBJ2-2; V: TRBV25-1; DNA: TGTGCCAGCAGGGTAGGGGGTTGGGCCGGGGAGCTGTTTTTT; CDR3: CASRVGGWAGELFF
D: .; J: TRBJ1-1; V: TRBV27; DNA: TGTGCCACCCTAGCCGGTTATGAAGCTTTCTTT; CDR3: CATLAGYEAFF
D: TRBD1; J: TRBJ2-1; V: TRBV19; DNA: TGTGCCACCCGAAGCCGGGACAGGAAGAATGAGCAGTTCTTC; CDR3: CATRSRDRKNEQFF
D: TRBD1; J: TRBJ2-1; V: TRBV7-9; DNA: TGTGCCAGCAGCCGATGGACAGGGGAACACAATGAGCAGTTCTTC; CDR3: CASSRWTGEHNEQFF
D: .; J: TRBJ1-4; V: TRBV5-6; DNA: TGTGCCAGCAGGGTACAGGGTCCTAATGAAAAACTGTTTTTT; CDR3: CASRVQGPNEKLFF
D: TRBD1; J: TRBJ2-5; V: TRBV10-3; DNA: TGTGCCATCAGTGAACCGGGACAGGGACGTGAGACCCAGTACTTC; CDR3: CAISEPGQGRETQYF
D: TRBD1; J: TRBJ1-3; V: TRBV18; DNA: TGTGCCAGCTCACCACGGGGAACAGGGGGCTCTGGAAACACCATATATTTT; CDR3: CASSPRGTGGSGNTIYF
D: .; J: TRBJ1-2; V: TRBV10-3; DNA: TGTGCCATCAGTCGGGACCCGAGGGACACTAACTATGGCTACACCTTC; CDR3: CAISRDPRDTNYGYTF
D: .; J: TRBJ1-1; V: TRBV19; DNA: TGTGCCAGTAGTATAGATGGTTCGGCAGGGGCGAACACTGAAGCTTTCTTT; CDR3: CASSIDGSAGANTEAFF
D: TRBD1; J: TRBJ1-5; V: TRBV2; DNA: TGTGCCAGCAGTTCGGGACAGAAAAATCAGCCCCAGCATTTT; CDR3: CASSSGQKNQPQHF
D: .; J: TRBJ2-1; V: TRBV5-5; DNA: .; CDR3: CASSFVGHGTELF
D: .; J: TRBJ2-7; V: TRBV4-3; DNA: TGCGCCAGCAGCCAGTCAGGGGACGGTCGGGGCTACGAGCAGTACTTC; CDR3: CASSQSGDGRGYEQYF
D: .; J: TRBJ2-5; V: TRBV27; DNA: TGTGCCAGCAGTTTTCGGGTACCCCAAGAGACCCAGTACTTC; CDR3: CASSFRVPQETQYF
D: TRBD1; J: TRBJ2-3; V: TRBV25-1; DNA: TGTGCCAGCACCCGCGGGACAGGGGGCTCTACAGATACGCAGTATTTT; CDR3: CASTRGTGGSTDTQYF
D: .; J: TRBJ2-2; V: TRBV5-4; DNA: TGTGCCAGCAGCTTGCCGGCCGGGGAGCTGTTTTTT; CDR3: CASSLPAGELFF
D: .; J: TRBJ2-7; V: TRBV7-2; DNA: TGTGCCAGCAGCTTCGGCGGGTCGGCCTCTAAACGCTACGAGCAGTACTTC; CDR3: CASSFGGSASKRYEQYF
D: TRBD2; J: TRBJ2-2; V: TRBV11-2; DNA: TGTGCCAGCAGCTCCCGAGGACTAGCGGGAGTACGGACCGGGGAGCTGTTTTTT; CDR3: CASSSRGLAGVRTGELFF
D: TRBD2; J: TRBJ2-7; V: TRBV6-5; DNA: TGTGCCAGCAGACCTGGCGGGAGTGCTGCTGAGCAGTACTTC; CDR3: CASRPGGSAAEQYF